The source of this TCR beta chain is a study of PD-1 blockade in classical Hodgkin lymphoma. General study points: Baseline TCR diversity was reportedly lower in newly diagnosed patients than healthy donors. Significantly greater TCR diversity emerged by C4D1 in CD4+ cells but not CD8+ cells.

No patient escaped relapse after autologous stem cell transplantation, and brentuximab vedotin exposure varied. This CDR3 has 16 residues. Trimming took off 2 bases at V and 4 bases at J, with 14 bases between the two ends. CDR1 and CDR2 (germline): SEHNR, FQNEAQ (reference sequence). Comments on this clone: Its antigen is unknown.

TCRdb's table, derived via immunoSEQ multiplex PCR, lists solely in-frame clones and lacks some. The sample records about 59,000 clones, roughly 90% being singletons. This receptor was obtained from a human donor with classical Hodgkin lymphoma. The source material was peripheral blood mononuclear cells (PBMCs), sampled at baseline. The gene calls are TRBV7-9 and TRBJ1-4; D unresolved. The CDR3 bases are TGTGCCAGCAGCTTATCCGGGTCGGGCGGTAATGAAAAACTGTTTTTT. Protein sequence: CASSLSGSGGNEKLFF.